Listed here are 14 T cell receptor beta chains from one sample, sequenced in a study of cytomegalovirus exposure and HLA in healthy donors. PCR used 60 Vbeta primers and 13 Jbeta primers. The method was immunoSEQ multiplex PCR; TCRdb's version includes in-frame clones alone and lacks a portion of them. This sample lists 50,000 to 80,000 clones; its ten largest clones have around 3.6%. The specimen sequenced was PBMCs. Receptors were obtained from a woman younger than 35 in good health and CMV-seronegative.

CDR3 region: CASIPGTGPEKLFF. The CDR3 DNA reads as TGTGCCAGCATCCCCGGGACAGGGCCCGAAAAACTGTTTTTT. The V call is TRBV6-1, the J call TRBJ1-4; 9 bases map to TRBD1. Per germline, CDR1 MNHNS and CDR2 SASEGT. The CDR3 is 14 amino acids. The trim removed 7 bases at V and 8 bases at J, leaving 8 bases unmatched.

V gene TRBV4-1 combines with J gene TRBJ2-2; D possibly corresponds to TRBD2 (6 bases). Trimming removed 4 bases from V and 3 bases from J, with 15 bases in between. The germline V gene encodes CDR1 MGHRA and CDR2 YSYEKL. This CDR3 region has 16 residues. Here the CDR3 reads CASSLWGTFDTGELFF. The DNA for the CDR3 is TGCGCCAGCAGCCTCTGGGGGACTTTCGACACCGGGGAGCTGTTTTTT.

The chain employs TRBV4-1 and TRBJ1-1; TRBD1 is a possible D gene (5 bases). The CDR3 totals 15 residues. The V gene's germline CDR1 is MGHRA and CDR2 YSYEKL. Between the trimmed V and J ends, which lost 3 bases and 4 bases, there was a span of 15 bases. DNA for the CDR3: TGCGCCAGCAGCCACACAAAAGGAGGGGCCACTGAAGCTTTCTTT. Amino acid sequence: CASSHTKGGATEAFF.

The V gene is TRBV19, the J gene TRBJ1-2, with D unresolved. The CDR3 extends over 15 amino acids. With 3 bases removed from V and 0 bases from J, the gap between germline ends came to 11 bases. Looked up from germline, CDR1 is LNHDA and CDR2 is SQIVND (reference sequence). CDR3 in DNA: TGTGCCAGTAGTATGATGCGGGGTGCTAACTATGGCTACACCTTC. This encodes CASSMMRGANYGYTF.

The V gene is TRBV30, the J gene TRBJ1-1; D call uncertain. The CDR3 totals 14 residues. Germline V gene sequence: CDR1 GTSNPN, CDR2 SVGIG (reference sequence). Trimming took off 1 base at V and 6 bases at J, with 15 bases between the two ends. In nucleotides, the CDR3 is TGTGCCTGGAGTGGGGCCGAAGAGAGCTCTGAAGCTTTCTTT. It translates to CAWSGAEESSEAFF.

The chain uses TRBV5-1 and TRBJ2-7; D may be TRBD2 (5 bases). CDR3 size: 15 residues. In germline, CDR1 is SGHRS, CDR2 YFSETQ. V was trimmed by 3 bases and J by 4 bases, leaving 17 bases between them. The CDR3 bases are TGCGCCAGCAGCTGGAGGTGTCTATGTGTTTACGAGCAGTACTTC. Translation gives CASSWRCLCVYEQYF. The full variable domain, completed using reference TRBV5-1 and TRBJ2-7, is KAGVTQTPRYLIKTRGQQVTLSCSPISGHRSVSWYQQTPGQGLQFLFEYFSETQRNKGNFPGRFSGRQFSNSRSEMNVSTLELGDSALYLCASSWRCLCVYEQYFGPGTRLTVT.

This chain uses TRBV7-9 with TRBJ2-3, with D perhaps matching TRBD2 (7 bases). Germline V gene lookup returns CDR1 SEHNR and CDR2 FQNEAQ (reference sequence). The CDR3 consists of 16 residues. The V and J ends lost 11 bases and 2 bases respectively, with 23 bases between them. This CDR3 reads CAPGAPTRGDTDTQYF. CDR3 DNA: TGTGCCCCAGGGGCACCGACCCGGGGGGACACAGATACGCAGTATTTT.

This chain's CDR3 is CSVLTSGTYEQYF. The CDR3 region has the DNA TGCAGCGTCCTAACTAGCGGAACCTACGAGCAGTACTTC. This rearrangement joins TRBV29-1 to TRBJ2-7; 8 bases align to TRBD2. V lost 6 bases and J lost 2; bases outside the gene matches: 6. Per the germline V gene, CDR1 is SQVTM and CDR2 is ANQGSEA. The CDR3 spans 13 residues.

V usage is TRBV19 and J usage is TRBJ1-5, with D maybe TRBD1 (5 bases). This CDR3 spans 16 amino acids. Germline V lookup: CDR1 LNHDA, CDR2 SQIVND (reference sequence). The V end was cut by 1 base, the J end by 2 bases, with 12 bases between. The CDR3 DNA reads TGTGCCAGTAGTATAGGGACGGGGGTAGGCAATCAGCCCCAGCATTTT. Its translation: CASSIGTGVGNQPQHF.

The V call is TRBV6-5, the J call TRBJ1-2; no clear D gene. There are 14 residues in the CDR3. The germline V and J ends were trimmed by 6 bases and 4 bases, with 15 bases remaining between them. CDR1 is MNHEY, CDR2 SVGAGI, per germline. The CDR3 here is CASSPATRSYGYTF. The DNA of the CDR3 is TGTGCCAGCAGCCCTGCCACGAGGAGCTATGGCTACACCTTC.

The gene calls are TRBV11-3 and TRBJ1-2; 8 bases agree with TRBD1. Losses at the gene ends were 3 bases for V and 4 bases for J; bases not matched to a gene: 4. Per the germline V gene, CDR1 is SGHNT and CDR2 is YENEEA. The CDR3 spans 14 residues. In DNA, the CDR3 is TGTGCCAGCAGCTTTAGGGGACAGGCCTATGGCTACACCTTC. Translation gives CASSFRGQAYGYTF. The full variable domain, rest sourced from reference TRBV11-3 and TRBJ1-2, is EAGVVQSPRYKIIEKKQPVAFWCNPISGHNTLYWYLQNLGQGPELLIRYENEEAVDDSQLPKDRFSAERLKGVDSTLKIQPAELGDSAVYLCASSFRGQAYGYTFGSGTRLTVV.

The rearrangement links TRBV2 to TRBJ2-6, with 8 nucleotides matching TRBD1. V lost 7 bases to trimming and J lost 2 bases; unmatched junction nucleotides: 4. Germline CDR1 is SNHLY and CDR2 is FYNNEI. This CDR3 spans 15 amino acids. The CDR3 DNA follows: TGTGCCAGCACAAACAGGGGGGCTGGGGCCAACGTCCTGACTTTC. Translation gives CASTNRGAGANVLTF.

V and J are TRBV30 and TRBJ2-7; tentative D call: TRBD1 (5 bases). The CDR3 sequence is 13 residues long. V lost 1 base to trimming and J lost 6 bases, with 13 bases between them. Germline CDR1 and CDR2: GTSNPN and SVGIG (reference sequence). CDR3 coding DNA: TGTGCCTGGAGTGCAGGGTACAAGGGCGAGCAGTACTTC. It yields the protein CAWSAGYKGEQYF.

V usage is TRBV9 and J usage is TRBJ2-2, with a possible D match to TRBD1 (5 bases). The CDR3 has 13 residues. Trimming took 1 base from V and 6 from J, leaving 7 bases between them. Germline V lookup: CDR1 SGDLS, CDR2 YYNGEE. The chain's CDR3 is CASSVQGSGELFF. CDR3 DNA: TGTGCCAGCAGCGTACAGGGTTCCGGGGAGCTGTTTTTT.